The rows below give T cell receptor beta chains drawn from one sample of a study of T cell responses to AZD1222 COVID-19 vaccine. The table came from immunoSEQ multiplex PCR; TCRdb's copy has only in-frame clones and leaves some out. This table holds approximately 130,000 clones, 80% to 95% found once. The input for sequencing was peripheral blood, taken on day 0 of AZD1222 vaccination. These receptors all come from an adult in good health. Both conserved end residues are part of each CDR3.

TRBV2	14	CASSEGGENQPQHF
TRBV7-8	14	CASSLEGRNTEAFF
TRBV27	15	CASGLRGQGINEQFF
TRBV4-1	16	CASSKASGRTTGELFF
TRBV19	15	CASSTPEANNQPQHF
TRBV6-5	15	CASRPGLLGRGEQYF
TRBV29-1	11	CSVLSGGGYTF
TRBV6-2/TRBV6-3	12	CASSEIAGVAFF
TRBV7-3	17	CASSPGLGRGQRNEQFF
TRBV19	15	CASSGRAGGRDEQYF
TRBV7-7	15	CASSLGGGGSYEQYF
TRBV19	16	CASSSQGQGPRYGYTF
TRBV18	17	CASSPRTLGQVNTEAFF
TRBV19	14	CASSSGTSNYEQYF
TRBV7-9	15	CASSFGGGGTYEQYF